These 6 T cell receptor beta chains came from one sample sequenced in a study of blood T cell repertoires in COVID-19 (dated by TCRdb to 2019 to 2021). Libraries were constructed by the immunoSEQ multiplex PCR assay. In its TCRdb copy, this immuneACCESS table keeps in-frame sequences only and misses some clones. Where compared with another copy, unresolved V genes explain less than half of these, and the others have no known cause. For this sample there are over 600,000 clones; just under 90% appear just once. The ten most abundant clones make up over 0.2% of the sample. The specimen was peripheral blood. The receptors originated from a woman aged 18-29 years with acute or convalescent COVID-19.

The V and J genes are TRBV30 and TRBJ1-6, with D possibly TRBD1 on 5 matching bases. Trimming took 7 bases from V and 6 from J, leaving 16 bases between them. The germline CDR1 and CDR2 sequences are GTSNPN and SVGIG (reference sequence). This CDR3 region has 14 residues. CDR3 coding DNA: TGTGCCTCTAGGGGTGTGACGGCTAATTCACCCCTCCACTTT. Its protein is CASRGVTANSPLHF.

Regarding this clone: In the same sample, other DNA sequences code for this CDR3. The CDR3 spells CASSLGRADTQYF. The CDR3 coding sequence is TGTGCCAGCAGCTTAGGGAGGGCAGATACGCAGTATTTT. The chain recombines TRBV13 with TRBJ2-3; D perhaps matches TRBD2 (5 bases). The V gene lost 0 bases and the J gene lost 4 bases, with 5 bases spanning the gap. From germline, CDR1 is PRHDT and CDR2 FYEKMQ (reference sequence). The length of the CDR3 is 13 residues.

The chain links TRBV7-2 to TRBJ2-3, with D possibly being TRBD1 (6 bases). Germline assignment: CDR1 SGHTA and CDR2 FQGNSA. V lost 5 bases to trimming and J lost 2 bases, with 23 bases between them. The CDR3 length is 18 residues. The CDR3: CASSLRTELLLYTDTQYF. The CDR3, as DNA: TGTGCCAGCAGCCTCCGGACAGAACTCCTTTTGTACACAGATACGCAGTATTTT. The full variable domain, its missing parts supplied by reference TRBV7-2 and TRBJ2-3, is GAGVSQSPSNKVTEKGKDVELRCDPISGHTALYWYRQSLGQGLEFLIYFQGNSAPDKSGLPSDRFSAERTGGSVSTLTIQRTQQEDSAVYLCASSLRTELLLYTDTQYFGPGTRLTVL.

This chain uses TRBV6-4 with TRBJ2-1; 8 bases line up with TRBD1. The CDR3 is made up of 15 amino acids. Trimming at V came to 8 bases and at J to 10 bases, leaving 16 bases not matched to a gene. Germline CDR1 is MRHNA and CDR2 is SNTAGT. The CDR3 reads CASGHSGGSHGEQFF. DNA of the CDR3: TGTGCCAGCGGTCATTCAGGGGGCAGCCATGGAGAGCAGTTCTTC.

V and J are TRBV3-1 (or the pseudogene TRBV3-2) and TRBJ1-2, with a possible D match to TRBD1 (6 bases). Between the trimmed V and J ends, which lost 1 base and 5 bases, there was a span of 14 bases. CDR1 and CDR2 from the germline V gene are LGHDT and YNNKEL (reference sequence). CDR3 length equals 15 residues. As DNA, the CDR3 is TGTGCCAGCAGCCAAGTGGGGGGGGCACTTTATGGCTACACCTTC. Translated: CASSQVGGALYGYTF.

The chain uses TRBV7-2 and TRBJ1-1; D gene ambiguous. CDR1 SGHTA and CDR2 FQGNSA come from the germline V gene. The CDR3 contains 14 residues. Trimming cost V 3 bases and J 1 base, with 9 bases left between them. Here the CDR3 reads CASSFQWSNTEAFF. The CDR3 nucleotides are TGTGCCAGCAGCTTTCAGTGGTCGAACACTGAAGCTTTCTTT.